A single sample is the source of the 31 T cell receptor beta chains below, sequenced in a study of T cell clonality in common variable immunodeficiency. The assay was immunoSEQ multiplex PCR, and TCRdb's table has in-frame clones only and misses some. The specimen has approximately 45,000 clones, none found just once. The sample taken for sequencing was peripheral blood mononuclear cells. Source of these receptors: a person aged 18 to 75 in good health.

This clone has a count of ten or more. The read ends 3 residues before the CDR3 terminus; that terminus is restored from the germline J gene. V gene TRBV5-1 combines with J gene TRBJ2-1, with TRBD2 matching 13 bases. CDR1 is SGHRS and CDR2 is YFSETQ in the germline V gene. With 0 bases clipped from V and 7 bases from J, the junction kept 1 base outside the gene matches. This CDR3 contains 15 residues. CDR3 DNA, as far as it was read: TGCGCCAGCAGCTTGGGACTAGCGGGGGGTAATGAG. This translates into CASSLGLAGGNE. The whole CDR3 protein is CASSLGLAGGNEQFF.

The table lists this clone with many counts. The read gets to within 3 residues of the CDR3 end, and the germline J gene fills in the rest. This sequence joins TRBV19 and TRBJ1-2; TRBD1 agrees at 9 bases. Trimming cost V 5 bases and J 7 bases; bases outside gene matches: 8. There are 14 residues in the CDR3. The germline CDR1 and CDR2 sequences are LNHDA and SQIVND (reference sequence). CDR3 DNA (partial): TGTGCCAGTAGTCCTACCAAACAGGGGGCTGGC. Translating gives CASSPTKQGAG. The full-length CDR3 reads as CASSPTKQGAGYTF.

This clone was counted at least ten times. The read ends 3 residues early relative to the CDR3; the germline J gene fills the gap. The genes are TRBV7-2 and TRBJ2-5; a possible D gene is TRBD2 (6 bases). The CDR3 totals 15 residues. Per the germline V gene, CDR1 is SGHTA and CDR2 is FQGNSA. V was pared by 5 bases and J by 5 bases, with 18 bases between. CDR3 sequence reads: CASSPPLRGRETQYF. The part of the CDR3 DNA that was read is TGTGCCAGCAGCCCTCCCTTGCGGGGCCGTGAGACC.

This clone occurred many times. The read gets to within 3 residues of the CDR3 end, and the germline J gene fills in the rest. The chain couples TRBV10-3 to TRBJ2-1; D tentatively reads TRBD1 or TRBD2 (6 bases each). The CDR3 totals 16 residues. V gave up 4 bases and J gave up 5 bases, with 18 bases separating them. Germline CDR1 and CDR2: ENHRY and SYGVKD. This CDR3 reads CAISAGGGRANNEQFF. The sequenced CDR3 bases are TGTGCCATCAGTGCAGGAGGGGGAAGGGCAAACAATGAG.

This clone was detected many times. Read coverage stops 3 residues before the CDR3 terminus; the germline J gene supplies the remainder. The rearrangement links TRBV30 to TRBJ1-3, with D unresolved. In germline, CDR1 is GTSNPN, CDR2 SVGIG (reference sequence). This CDR3 comprises 15 residues. Trimming stripped 2 bases from V and 0 bases from J, with 11 bases between. The chain's CDR3 is CAWSRYSSSGNTIYF. The covered CDR3 bases are TGTGCCTGGAGTAGATACTCGAGCTCTGGAAACACC.

This clone was seen at least ten times. From the germline J gene comes the end of the CDR3, since the read stops 3 residues before it. V gene TRBV18 combines with J gene TRBJ1-3; the match to TRBD1 covers 9 bases. This CDR3 spans 18 amino acids. J was trimmed by 2 bases and V by 0 bases; bases with no gene match: 8. The germline gives CDR1 KGHSH, CDR2 LQKENI. The CDR3 loop is CASSPPVLDRGAGNTIYF. The covered CDR3 bases are TGTGCCAGCTCACCACCGGTCCTGGACAGGGGAGCTGGAAACACC. The entire variable domain, with the rest obtained from reference TRBV18 and TRBJ1-3, is as follows: NAGVMQNPRHLVRRRGQEARLRCSPMKGHSHVYWYRQLPEEGLKFMVYLQKENIIDESGMPKERFSAEFPKEGPSILRIQQVVRGDSAAYFCASSPPVLDRGAGNTIYFGEGSWLTVV.

The sample holds many counts of this clone. The observed sequence ends 3 residues before the CDR3 terminus, with the missing tail filled in from the germline J gene. The rearrangement joins TRBV7-9 to TRBJ2-7; 7 nucleotides line up with TRBD2. Germline V gene lookup returns CDR1 SEHNR and CDR2 FQNEAQ (reference sequence). The CDR3 length is 15 residues. The J segment lost 2 bases and the V segment lost 5 bases, leaving 9 bases of the junction unmatched. CDR3 in amino acids: CASSPESGAPYEQYF. CDR3 bases read: TGTGCCAGCAGCCCAGAGAGCGGGGCCCCCTACGAG.

This clone was recorded many times. The CDR3 goes on 3 residues after the read ends, and that part is filled in from the germline J gene. This chain uses TRBV6-2 or TRBV6-3 with TRBJ2-2; TRBD1 is a possible D gene (6 bases). CDR1 and CDR2 from the germline V gene are MNHEY and SVGEGT. Trimming took off 6 bases at V and 8 bases at J, with 16 bases between the two ends. This CDR3 is 14 amino acids long. The DNA read from the CDR3 is TGTGCCAGCAGGAAAACAGGGTCAACTGGGGAG. Protein: CASRKTGSTGE. The full CDR3 reads CASRKTGSTGELFF.

As for this clone: The CDR3 goes on 3 residues after the read ends, and that part is filled in from the germline J gene. The chain couples TRBV7-6 to TRBJ2-1; 12 bases match TRBD2. This CDR3 contains 15 residues. V shed 0 bases and J 9 bases; nucleotides not matched to a gene: 3. The germline V gene encodes CDR1 SGHVS and CDR2 FNYEAQ. The CDR3 bases that were read are TGTGCCAGCAGCTTAGCGGCACTAGCGGGAGGTGAG. Amino acids: CASSLAALAGGE. In full, the CDR3 reads CASSLAALAGGEQFF.

This clone occurred many times. CDR3 DNA (partial): TGTGCCAGCAGAGAAGGACTAGCCACAGATACG. It specifies CASREGLATDT. The full CDR3 sequence reads CASREGLATDTQYF. The chain recombines TRBV7-3 with TRBJ2-3, with TRBD2 matching over 8 bases. The missing CDR3 end, 3 residues past where the read stops, is filled in from the germline J gene. Germline assignment: CDR1 SGHTA and CDR2 FQGTGA. The CDR3 contains 14 residues. J gave up 2 bases and V 6 bases, and 4 bases lay outside the gene matches. The full variable domain, rest sourced from reference TRBV7-3 and TRBJ2-3, is GAGVSQTPSNKVTEKGKYVELRCDPISGHTALYWYRQSLGQGPEFLIYFQGTGAADDSGLPNDRFFAVRPEGSVSTLKIQRTERGDSAVYLCASREGLATDTQYFGPGTRLTVL.

This clone was picked up many times. Read data end 3 residues before the CDR3 end; the end is taken from the germline J gene. The rearrangement joins TRBV5-4 to TRBJ2-7; TRBD1 aligns across 9 bases. CDR3 length equals 14 residues. Germline CDR1 SGHNT, CDR2 YYREEE (reference sequence). V dropped 3 bases and J dropped 2; count of bases not matched to a gene: 3. CDR3: CASSSGTGTYEQYF. CDR3 bases read: TGTGCCAGCAGCTCCGGGACAGGGACCTACGAG.

This clone was observed many times. The CDR3 end falls 3 residues outside the read, so it is completed with the germline J gene. V gene TRBV20-1 combines with J gene TRBJ1-1; D perhaps matches TRBD1 (5 bases). Germline CDR1 and CDR2: DFQATT and SNEGSKA (reference sequence). Trimming removed 0 bases at V and 3 bases at J, with 8 bases between. The CDR3 is 13 residues long. The CDR3 bases that were read are TGCAGTGCTAGAGAAGGAGGGGACACTGAA. Residues: CSAREGGDTE. The entire CDR3 protein is CSAREGGDTEAFF.

This clone was detected many times. The read falls 3 residues short of the CDR3 end, and the missing part is taken from the germline J gene. V is TRBV5-6 and J is TRBJ2-7; a weak D match, TRBD1 (6 bases). The germline gives CDR1 SGHDT, CDR2 YYEEEE. The CDR3 is made up of 15 amino acids. The V end lost 3 bases, the J end lost 6 bases, and 19 bases lay between the germline ends. The CDR3 here is CASSSDPGQPSEQYF. Partial CDR3 DNA: TGTGCCAGCAGCTCTGACCCGGGACAACCCTCCGAG.

To note about this clone: The sequence runs out 3 residues before the end of the CDR3; the remainder is reconstructed from the germline J gene. This chain connects TRBV11-2 to TRBJ1-1, with D perhaps matching TRBD1 (5 bases). Germline V gene data show CDR1 as SGHAT and CDR2 as FQNNGV. CDR3 length: 14 residues. The germline V and J ends were trimmed by 3 bases and 5 bases, with 13 bases remaining between them. The CDR3 sequence: CASSFGDSATEAFF. The part of the CDR3 DNA that was read is TGTGCCAGCAGCTTCGGCGACAGTGCAACTGAA.

Ten or more counts support this clone. The sequenced part of the CDR3 DNA is TGCGCCAGCAGCTTGGAGTTAGCCCCAGACAATGAG. Amino acid sequence: CASSLELAPDNE. The whole CDR3 protein reads CASSLELAPDNEQFF. The chain joins TRBV5-1 to TRBJ2-1, with no clear D. The CDR3 end is not reached by the read, which stops 3 residues before it; the germline J gene fills it in. Germline assignment: CDR1 SGHRS and CDR2 YFSETQ. Trimming cost V 0 bases and J 5 bases, with 12 bases left between them. This CDR3 spans 15 amino acids.

This clone has ten or more counts. The read terminates 3 residues ahead of where the CDR3 ends, so the germline J gene completes it. The V gene is TRBV5-4, the J gene TRBJ1-1, with a tentative D call TRBD1 (5 bases). The CDR3 has 14 residues. Germline V gives CDR1 SGHNT, CDR2 YYREEE (reference sequence). Trimming pared 4 bases from V and 5 bases from J, leaving 15 bases between. The part of the CDR3 DNA that was read is TGTGCCAGCAGCCCCAGGGATGAACGGACTGAA. It translates to CASSPRDERTE. The whole CDR3 sequence reads CASSPRDERTEAFF.

This clone was seen ten or more times. The read terminates 3 residues ahead of where the CDR3 ends, so the germline J gene completes it. V gene TRBV12-3 or TRBV12-4 combines with J gene TRBJ2-5; 7 bases align to TRBD1. Trimming took 6 bases from V and 4 from J; bases not matched to a gene: 8. This CDR3 contains 14 residues. Incomplete CDR3 DNA: TGTGCCAGCAGCCCGACAGGGCCCCGAGAGACC. Protein product: CASSPTGPRET. From start to end, the CDR3 is CASSPTGPRETQYF.

This clone came up many times. The read halts 3 residues ahead of the CDR3 end, with the missing end drawn from the germline J gene. This sequence joins TRBV6-2 or TRBV6-3 and TRBJ2-3; 8 bases agree with TRBD2. Germline V gives CDR1 MNHEY, CDR2 SVGEGT. The CDR3 sequence is 16 residues long. V was pared by 0 bases and J by 1 base, with 3 bases of the junction left unmatched. CDR3 DNA (partial): TGTGCCAGCAGTTACTCACAAGCGGGGGGCACAGATACG. The encoded protein is CASSYSQAGGTDT. The whole CDR3 sequence is CASSYSQAGGTDTQYF.

This clone has a count of ten or more. The CDR3 end falls 3 residues outside the read, so it is completed with the germline J gene. J is TRBJ2-7 and V is TRBV20-1, with 7 bases matching TRBD2. V lost 6 bases to trimming and J lost 2 bases; unmatched junction nucleotides: 7. The V gene's germline CDR1 is DFQATT and CDR2 SNEGSKA (reference sequence). This CDR3 comprises 13 residues. This CDR3 is CSAPPSGAYEQYF. The CDR3 DNA, read in part, is TGCAGTGCCCCCCCTAGCGGTGCCTACGAG.

Ten or more counts support this clone. The read terminates 3 residues ahead of where the CDR3 ends, so the germline J gene completes it. The chain joins TRBV29-1 to TRBJ1-2, with a possible D match to TRBD1 (6 bases). V was clipped by 6 bases and J by 0 bases, with 8 bases between them. The CDR3 contains 12 residues. Germline lookup yields CDR1 SQVTM and CDR2 ANQGSEA. The CDR3 bases that were read are TGCAGCGTCCGGGACACTAACTATGGC. This translates into CSVRDTNYG. The full-length CDR3 reads as CSVRDTNYGYTF.

There are a few counts of this clone. The missing CDR3 end, 3 residues past where the read stops, is filled in from the germline J gene. This chain joins TRBV30 and TRBJ1-2, with D hard to call. CDR1 is GTSNPN and CDR2 is SVGIG in the germline V gene (reference sequence). There are 15 residues in the CDR3. Here the CDR3 reads CAWSVIAGTKNIYTF. CDR3 bases read: TGTGCCTGGAGTGTAATAGCGGGAACCAAAAACATC.

This clone was counted only a few times. The read ends 3 residues shy of where the CDR3 ends; the end is completed using the germline J gene. Other DNA sequences of this sample code for an identical CDR3. V is TRBV18 and J is TRBJ2-7; the match to TRBD1 covers 7 bases. CDR3 length: 14 amino acids. V trimming: 6 bases; J trimming: 2 bases; junction bases outside the gene matches: 7. From germline, CDR1 is KGHSH and CDR2 LQKENI. Incomplete CDR3 DNA: TGTGCCAGCTCCCCGCCGGGACAGACCTACGAG. Translation gives CASSPPGQTYE. The CDR3 as a whole reads CASSPPGQTYEQYF.

This clone was seen repeatedly, ten times or more. The read ends 3 residues shy of where the CDR3 ends; the end is completed using the germline J gene. V usage is TRBV7-3 and J usage is TRBJ1-2; 10 bases line up with TRBD1. This CDR3 has 13 amino acids. Germline V gives CDR1 SGHTA, CDR2 FQGTGA. The J segment lost 7 bases and the V segment lost 4 bases, leaving 3 bases of the junction unmatched. CDR3 sequence: CASSSRTGGGYTF. The CDR3 bases that were read are TGTGCCAGCAGCTCACGGACAGGGGGTGGC.

At least ten counts were recorded for this clone. The read terminates 3 residues ahead of where the CDR3 ends, so the germline J gene completes it. J is TRBJ2-5 and V is TRBV5-4, with 10 bases aligning to TRBD2. In germline, CDR1 is SGHNT, CDR2 YYREEE (reference sequence). The CDR3 spans 15 residues. V trimming: 4 bases; J trimming: 5 bases; junction bases outside the gene matches: 8. Incomplete CDR3 DNA: TGTGCCAGCAGCGGCACTAGCGGGGTTGGTGAGACC. It is translated as CASSGTSGVGET. The full CDR3 reads CASSGTSGVGETQYF.

This clone was detected only a few times. The DNA ends 3 residues before the CDR3 does, and the rest of the CDR3 is filled in from the germline J gene. V and J are TRBV6-4 and TRBJ2-3, with TRBD2 identical over 11 bases. Germline V gene data show CDR1 as MRHNA and CDR2 as SNTAGT. Unmatched junction bases numbered 14, after V lost 4 bases and J lost 2 bases. The CDR3 totals 19 residues. CDR3 sequence reads: CASSASTASGGPNTDTQYF. CDR3 DNA, as far as it was read: TGTGCCAGCAGTGCCTCAACGGCTAGCGGGGGGCCCAACACAGATACG.

The sample holds many counts of this clone. The CDR3 here is CASSFTSYGYTF. The covered CDR3 bases are TGTGCCAGCAGCTTTACATCATATGGC. The genes are TRBV7-9 and TRBJ1-2; D gene ambiguous. The observed sequence ends 3 residues before the CDR3 terminus, with the missing tail filled in from the germline J gene. The V and J ends lost 3 bases and 5 bases respectively, with 7 bases between them. This CDR3 spans 12 amino acids. From germline, CDR1 is SEHNR and CDR2 FQNEAQ (reference sequence).

This clone was counted at least ten times. The read halts 3 residues ahead of the CDR3 end, with the missing end drawn from the germline J gene. The V call is TRBV7-6, the J call TRBJ2-5, with 10 bases aligning to TRBD1. The CDR3 is 15 residues long. Trimming cost V 5 bases and J 5 bases; bases outside gene matches: 8. Germline CDR1 is SGHVS and CDR2 is FNYEAQ. This chain's CDR3 is CASSTRQGAWETQYF. The part of the CDR3 DNA that was read is TGTGCCAGCAGCACGCGACAGGGGGCATGGGAGACC.

Ten or more counts support this clone. The read falls 3 residues short of the CDR3 end, and the missing part is taken from the germline J gene. The V call is TRBV20-1, the J call TRBJ2-6; a weak D match, TRBD2 (5 bases). Germline-derived CDR1 and CDR2 are DFQATT and SNEGSKA (reference sequence). This CDR3 has 16 residues. The V and J ends lost 0 bases and 2 bases respectively, with 11 bases between them. CDR3 DNA (partial): TGCAGTGCTAGAGATCCCACTAGTACTGGGGCCAACGTC. Amino acid sequence: CSARDPTSTGANV. Given in full, the CDR3 is CSARDPTSTGANVLTF.

At least ten counts were recorded for this clone. The read halts 3 residues ahead of the CDR3 end, with the missing end drawn from the germline J gene. The rearrangement links TRBV6-1 to TRBJ2-7, with 7 positions matching TRBD1. J lost 0 bases, V lost 4 bases, and 6 bases had no gene match. Germline CDR1 reads MNHNS; CDR2 reads SASEGT. The CDR3 has 15 amino acids. CDR3 in amino acids: CASSVGRGSSYEQYF. The sequenced part of the CDR3 DNA is TGTGCCAGCAGTGTGGGCAGGGGGAGCTCCTACGAG.

This clone was counted many times. The read terminates 3 residues before the CDR3 end, so the remaining end is supplied by the germline J gene. V gene TRBV12-3 or TRBV12-4 combines with J gene TRBJ1-4; D uncertain. This CDR3 has 11 amino acids. V was shortened by 6 bases and J by 6 bases, with 5 bases between the two germline ends. CDR3 bases read: TGTGCCAGCAGGCAGTATGAAAAA. Amino acids: CASRQYEK. The full CDR3 sequence reads CASRQYEKLFF.

This clone occurred many times. The read ends 3 residues before the CDR3 terminus; that terminus is restored from the germline J gene. The J gene is TRBJ2-5, the V gene TRBV5-5, with TRBD1 matching 7 bases. Germline V gene lookup returns CDR1 SGHKS and CDR2 YYEKEE (reference sequence). J gave up 5 bases and V 0 bases, and 4 bases lay outside the gene matches. This CDR3 spans 14 amino acids. CDR3: CASSLDRGTETQYF. The covered CDR3 bases are TGTGCCAGCAGCTTGGACAGGGGAACGGAGACC.